The rows below give T cell receptor beta chains drawn from one sample of a study of blood T cell repertoires in COVID-19. TCRdb's table, derived via immunoSEQ multiplex PCR, lists solely in-frame clones and lacks some. The repertoire holds approximately 300,000 clones, with 89% as singletons. Source material: peripheral blood. Receptors were obtained from a woman aged 25 to 39 with COVID-19, enrolled during active disease. Each CDR3 is given with its conserved first and last residue. D genes are given only for firm matches. The size entry is marked missing in some rows and otherwise reads once, few, many or a size class.

j_call v_call clone_size d_call cdr3_nt cdr3_aa
TRBJ1-1 TRBV5-1 NA NA TGCGCCAGCAGACCTCGGACATGGAGCACGGACACTGAAGCTTTCTTT CASRPRTWSTDTEAFF
TRBJ2-5 TRBV9 NA TRBD1 TGTGCCAGCAGCATTGGACAGGTATTAGAGACCCAGTACTTC CASSIGQVLETQYF
TRBJ2-5 TRBV6-2/TRBV6-3 NA NA TGTGCCAGCAGTTACAGTGGAAGCGGGACCCAGTACTTC CASSYSGSGTQYF
TRBJ2-1 TRBV10-2 NA NA TGCGCCAGCTCTTCGAGGGGGAATGAGCAGTTCTTC CASSSRGNEQFF
TRBJ1-3 TRBV9 NA NA TGTGCCAGCAGCCCCCTGCTTGGCGGCTCTGGAAACACCATATATTTT CASSPLLGGSGNTIYF
TRBJ2-5 TRBV2 NA NA TGTGCCAGCAGTGAATGGGCTACGAACCCACAAGAGACCCAGTACTTC CASSEWATNPQETQYF
TRBJ1-6 TRBV13 once NA TGTGCCAGCAGCTTAAGGGGGACCAACGAGGATTCACCCCTCCACTTT CASSLRGTNEDSPLHF
TRBJ1-4 TRBV9 NA NA TGTGCCAGCAGCGTCAGCGTCAATGAAAAACTGTTTTTT CASSVSVNEKLFF
TRBJ1-1 TRBV11-3 NA TRBD1 TGTGCCAGCAGCCAAGAACAGGGGGCGATTGGAACTGAAGCTTTCTTT CASSQEQGAIGTEAFF
TRBJ2-2 TRBV7-9 NA TRBD1 TGTGCCAGCAGCCTCGGGACAGCGATCAACACCGGGGAGCTGTTTTTT CASSLGTAINTGELFF
TRBJ2-6 TRBV4-3 NA NA TGCGCCAGCAGCCAAGCAAAGCTCGGGTCTTTACTATCTGGGGCCAACGTCCTGACTTTC CASSQAKLGSLLSGANVLTF
TRBJ2-7 TRBV9 NA NA TGTGCCAGCAGCCCCTGGGGTGACAGAACCTACGAGCAGTACTTC CASSPWGDRTYEQYF
TRBJ2-5 TRBV6-5 NA TRBD1 TGTGCCAGCAGTCCTGACAGGGGAGAGACCCAGTACTTC CASSPDRGETQYF
TRBJ1-2 TRBV5-6 NA NA TGTGCCAGCAGCCCCCAGGGATCCTATGGCTACACCTTC CASSPQGSYGYTF
TRBJ2-2 TRBV7-9 NA NA TGTGCCAGCAGCTTATTCGCAGGGGTTTCCACCGGGGAGCTGTTTTTT CASSLFAGVSTGELFF
TRBJ2-5 TRBV29-1 NA NA TGCAGCGCTTGGCGGACATCTCAAGAGACCCAGTACTTC CSAWRTSQETQYF
TRBJ1-1 TRBV18 NA NA TGTGCCAGCTCACCACTCGAGGGGAACACTGAAGCTTTCTTT CASSPLEGNTEAFF
TRBJ1-3 TRBV4-1 NA NA TGCGCCAGCAGCCAAGATCGGCCAGGCACCTCTGGAAACACCATATATTTT CASSQDRPGTSGNTIYF
TRBJ2-1 TRBV5-4 NA TRBD1 TGTGCCAGCAGCTTGGAAGGGACAGGGGGTCGGAATGAGCAGTTCTTC CASSLEGTGGRNEQFF
TRBJ1-2 TRBV7-2 NA NA TGTGCCAGCAGCTTAGGTTGGGGGCCTCCGGGCTACACCTTC CASSLGWGPPGYTF
TRBJ1-2 TRBV9 NA TRBD1 TGTGCCAGCAGCGTTGGACAGGTCTGGGGCTACACCTTC CASSVGQVWGYTF
TRBJ1-1 TRBV6-5 few NA TGTGCCTTAGATATCATGAACACTGAAGCTTTCTTT CALDIMNTEAFF
TRBJ1-5 TRBV6-2/TRBV6-3 NA TRBD1 TGTGCCAGCAGTGCAGCACAGGGGGCTTTAGGTCAGCCCCAGCATTTT CASSAAQGALGQPQHF
TRBJ1-5 TRBV18 NA TRBD1 TGTGCCAGCTCAGCCAGGGGGGCGGGCAATCAGCCCCAGCATTTT CASSARGAGNQPQHF
TRBJ1-1 TRBV6-1 NA NA TGTGCCAGCAGTGAAAGTCAGCGGAACACTGAAGCTTTCTTT CASSESQRNTEAFF
TRBJ1-3 TRBV6-5 NA NA TGTGCCAGCAGTCGGGGGTCCGGAAACACCATATATTTT CASSRGSGNTIYF
TRBJ2-5 TRBV2 NA NA TGTGCCAGCAAGGCAGGATCAGAGACCCAGTACTTC CASKAGSETQYF
TRBJ2-1 TRBV6-5 NA TRBD2 TGTGCCAGCAGTAGGGCTAGCGGGGGGCCAGAGCAGTTCTTC CASSRASGGPEQFF
TRBJ1-1 TRBV27 NA NA TGTGCCAGCAGTCCTAGTATGGGGGGACCTGAAGCTTTCTTT CASSPSMGGPEAFF
TRBJ1-2 TRBV19 NA TRBD1 TGTGCCAGTAGTCGACAGGGTCCGGGCTACACCTTC CASSRQGPGYTF
TRBJ2-3 TRBV2 NA TRBD1 TGTGCCAGCAGTACAGGGGTGAGCACAGATACGCAGTATTTT CASSTGVSTDTQYF
TRBJ1-4 TRBV9 NA NA TGTGCCAGCAGCGTAGGGTCGGGTATGGCTAATGAAAAACTGTTTTTT CASSVGSGMANEKLFF
TRBJ1-1 TRBV6-5 NA TRBD1 TGTGCCAGCAGTTTACAGGGGGGGGCTGAAGCTTTCTTT CASSLQGGAEAFF
TRBJ1-1 TRBV30 NA NA TGTGCCTGGAGTCCCGCTAGGTGGGCTGAAGCTTTCTTT CAWSPARWAEAFF
TRBJ1-5 TRBV7-9 NA NA TGTGCCAGCAGCCGACAGTCAGATCAGCCCCAGCATTTT CASSRQSDQPQHF
TRBJ2-1 TRBV7-8 NA TRBD2 TGTGCCAGCAGCTTAGCGGTGGGCGGGGGGGCTTCCTACAATGAGCAGTTCTTC CASSLAVGGGASYNEQFF
TRBJ1-1 TRBV18 NA TRBD1 TGTGCCAGCTCACCACAAACAGGGGGCTCGACTGAAGCTTTCTTT CASSPQTGGSTEAFF
TRBJ1-5 TRBV11-2 few NA TGTGCCAGCAGCGAAACAACGTTGGATCAGCCCCAGCATTTT CASSETTLDQPQHF
TRBJ2-2 TRBV28 NA TRBD2 TGTGCCAGCAGTAGCGGGGGGACGAACACCGGGGAGCTGTTTTTT CASSSGGTNTGELFF
TRBJ2-3 TRBV4-1 once TRBD2 TGCGCCAGCAGCCAAGCTACCATTAGCGGGGGACTTAGCACAGATACGCAGTATTTT CASSQATISGGLSTDTQYF
TRBJ2-3 TRBV4-1 NA TRBD1 TGCGCCAGCAGCCAAGAGCGACAGGGTACAGATACGCAGTATTTT CASSQERQGTDTQYF
TRBJ1-1 TRBV13 NA NA TGTGCCAGCCGGAAGTGGGGCATGAACACTGAAGCTTTCTTT CASRKWGMNTEAFF